These 18 T cell receptor beta chains share one sample of origin, sequenced in a study of T cell repertoires in cytomegalovirus infection. TCRdb reprocessed the reads with MiXCR, giving one entry per CDR3 protein. The sample lists some 400,000 distinct CDR3 sequences, around a sixth occurring once. The sample taken for sequencing was PBMCs. Source of these receptors: a human donor in good health (CMV status not recorded). Some clones in this sample may be carry-over from other donors' samples.

This clonotype was detected only a few times. The chain joins TRBV29-1 to TRBJ2-7; D might be TRBD1 (9 bases). V dropped 5 bases and J dropped 3 bases, with 17 bases sitting between them. This CDR3 contains 14 residues. From germline, CDR1 is SQVTM and CDR2 ANQGSEA. CDR3 in DNA: TGCAGCGTTAAGCGGGGGACAGGGAACTACGAGCAGTACTTC. It codes for CSVKRGTGNYEQYF.

V is TRBV6-2 or TRBV6-3 and J is TRBJ2-7; no definite D call. Trimming took off 6 bases at V and 3 bases at J, with 9 bases between the two ends. Germline CDR1 MNHEY, CDR2 SVGEGT. The CDR3 is made up of 12 amino acids. CDR3 in amino acids: CASRPYGYEQYF. The CDR3 DNA reads as TGTGCCAGCAGACCCTACGGCTACGAGCAGTACTTC.

The J gene is TRBJ1-2, the V gene TRBV4-2; TRBD1 might be the D (6 bases). This CDR3 spans 14 amino acids. The V and J ends lost 2 bases and 3 bases respectively, with 10 bases between them. Germline V CDR1 and CDR2: LGHNA, YNFKEQ. The CDR3: CASSQRGGDYGYTF. CDR3 sequence (DNA): TGTGCCAGCAGCCAACGAGGGGGGGACTATGGCTACACCTTC.

V usage is TRBV7-6 and J usage is TRBJ2-1; TRBD2 might be the D (7 bases). This CDR3 spans 15 amino acids. Trimming took 5 bases from V and 8 from J, leaving 19 bases between them. CDR1 is SGHVS, CDR2 FNYEAQ, per germline. CDR3 sequence reads: CASSPVGGLYDEQFF. For the CDR3, the DNA is TGTGCCAGCAGCCCTGTAGGGGGACTATACGATGAGCAGTTCTTC.

This chain joins TRBV19 and TRBJ2-7, with 7 bases matching TRBD2. Looked up from germline, CDR1 is LNHDA and CDR2 is SQIVND (reference sequence). Losses at the gene ends were 3 bases for V and 9 bases for J; bases not matched to a gene: 5. The CDR3 is 12 residues long. CDR3 loop: CASSMKAGRQYF. In DNA form, the CDR3 reads TGTGCCAGTAGTATGAAAGCGGGGAGGCAGTACTTC.

This clonotype appeared many times. The chain uses TRBV7-2 and TRBJ2-7; tentatively, D is TRBD2 (5 bases). This CDR3 is 13 amino acids long. V dropped 5 bases and J dropped 8 bases, with 16 bases sitting between them. CDR1 SGHTA and CDR2 FQGNSA come from the germline V gene. CDR3 sequence: CASSTTPTGKQYF. CDR3 coding DNA: TGTGCCAGCAGCACGACGCCCACGGGGAAGCAGTACTTC.

The V gene is TRBV5-1, the J gene TRBJ1-2, with a weak D call TRBD1 (6 bases). The CDR3 is 13 amino acids. Looked up from germline, CDR1 is SGHRS and CDR2 is YFSETQ. The germline V and J ends were trimmed by 2 bases and 6 bases, with 11 bases remaining between them. CDR3 amino acids: CASSFTGSHGYTF. In nucleotides, the CDR3 is TGCGCCAGCAGCTTTACAGGGTCCCATGGCTACACCTTC.

J is TRBJ2-7 and V is TRBV25-1; unclear D gene. Between the trimmed V and J ends, which lost 8 bases and 1 base, there was a span of 12 bases. The CDR3 length is 13 residues. CDR1 MGHDK and CDR2 SYGVNS come from the germline V gene. The CDR3 is CASFDQISYEQYF. The CDR3 DNA is TGTGCCAGCTTTGACCAGATTTCCTACGAGCAGTACTTC.

The chain carries TRBV19 and TRBJ2-7, with D possibly matching TRBD1 (5 bases). The V and J ends lost 5 bases and 2 bases respectively, with 16 bases between them. Germline assignment: CDR1 LNHDA and CDR2 SQIVND (reference sequence). The CDR3 runs 15 residues. Here the CDR3 reads CASSYEAGMTYEQYF. CDR3 DNA sequence: TGTGCCAGTAGTTACGAGGCAGGGATGACCTACGAGCAGTACTTC. The variable domain in full, with the rest retrieved from reference TRBV19 and TRBJ2-7, is DGGITQSPKYLFRKEGQNVTLSCEQNLNHDAMYWYRQDPGQGLRLIYYSQIVNDFQKGDIAEGYSVSREKKESFPLTVTSAQKNPTAFYLCASSYEAGMTYEQYFGPGTRLTVT.

A remark on this clonotype: The junction differs from germline at one of its ends, possibly a read error. This rearrangement joins TRBV19 to TRBJ1-5; 8 bases agree with TRBD1. The CDR3 spans 15 residues. Germline CDR1 and CDR2: LNHDA and SQIVND (reference sequence). The CDR3 DNA is TGCGCAGGGGGGGACAGGCTTTATCCCAATCAGCCCCAGCATTTT. This codes for CAGGDRLYPNQPQHF.

This clonotype was detected ten times or more. This chain connects TRBV7-8 to TRBJ2-1, with 8 bases that match TRBD2. This CDR3 has 15 amino acids. V lost 5 bases and J lost 2; bases outside the gene matches: 5. The V gene's germline CDR1 is SGHVS and CDR2 FQNEAQ. The CDR3 nucleotides are TGTGCCAGCAGCCCTACTAGCGGAACCTACAATGAGCAGTTCTTC. Translation: CASSPTSGTYNEQFF.

In regard to this clonotype: A much larger clone is a single base away; this may be a read error. The CDR3 here is CASSLRDGEQYF. Written as DNA, the CDR3 is TGTGCCAGCTCCCTAAGGGACGGCGAGCAGTACTTC. This rearrangement joins TRBV27 to TRBJ2-7; the D gene could be TRBD1 or TRBD2 (5 bases each). Looked up from germline, CDR1 is MNHEY and CDR2 is SMNVEV (reference sequence). The CDR3 spans 12 residues. The germline V and J ends were trimmed by 8 bases and 6 bases, with 14 bases remaining between them.

CDR3 residues: CASSWGDFAKNIQYF. CDR3 DNA: TGTGCCAGCAGTTGGGGGGATTTCGCCAAAAACATTCAGTACTTC. The gene calls are TRBV28 and TRBJ2-4; possibly TRBD2 for D (6 bases). In germline, CDR1 is MDHEN, CDR2 SYDVKM. This CDR3 is 15 amino acids long. The V and J ends lost 4 bases and 1 base respectively, with 11 bases between them.

This clonotype was seen at least ten times. The DNA for the CDR3 is TGTGCCAGTAGTATCTCTCTCCGGCGAGGGGTGATGACCCTCCACTTT. Residues: CASSISLRRGVMTLHF. The chain carries TRBV19 and TRBJ1-6; a possible D gene is TRBD1 (5 bases). With 3 bases removed from V and 14 bases from J, the gap between germline ends came to 23 bases. The germline gives CDR1 LNHDA, CDR2 SQIVND (reference sequence). The CDR3 is 16 amino acids.

The J gene is TRBJ1-4, the V gene TRBV29-1, with D maybe TRBD1 (5 bases). There are 10 residues in the CDR3. With 7 bases removed from V and 8 bases from J, the gap between germline ends came to 8 bases. Germline lookup yields CDR1 SQVTM and CDR2 ANQGSEA. CDR3 sequence (DNA): TGCAGCGCCCGGGACGAAAAACTGTTTTTT. Protein: CSARDEKLFF.

This clonotype has just a few counts. V is TRBV5-6 and J is TRBJ1-6; D is ambiguous. V dropped 0 bases and J dropped 0 bases, with 4 bases sitting between them. This CDR3 region has 15 residues. Germline V CDR1 and CDR2: SGHDT, YYEEEE. The CDR3 protein is CASSLGRSYNSPLHF. The CDR3 DNA is TGTGCCAGCAGCTTGGGGCGCTCCTATAATTCACCCCTCCACTTT.

The V call is TRBV19, the J call TRBJ1-2; 10 bases align to TRBD1. The V gene's germline CDR1 is LNHDA and CDR2 SQIVND (reference sequence). The trim removed 6 bases at V and 3 bases at J, leaving 4 bases unmatched. The CDR3 consists of 14 residues. The CDR3 is CASRQTGGYYGYTF. The CDR3 bases are TGTGCCAGTAGGCAGACAGGGGGCTACTATGGCTACACCTTC. The full variable domain, completed using reference TRBV19 and TRBJ1-2, is DGGITQSPKYLFRKEGQNVTLSCEQNLNHDAMYWYRQDPGQGLRLIYYSQIVNDFQKGDIAEGYSVSREKKESFPLTVTSAQKNPTAFYLCASRQTGGYYGYTFGSGTRLTVV.

This clonotype was seen a few times. This rearrangement joins TRBV12-3 or TRBV12-4 to TRBJ1-1; D remains unclear. V dropped 5 bases and J dropped 7 bases, with 11 bases sitting between them. The CDR3 is 12 residues long. The CDR3 DNA is TGTGCCAGCAGTCTCAAAGGCCGTGAAGCTTTCTTT. This sequence encodes CASSLKGREAFF.